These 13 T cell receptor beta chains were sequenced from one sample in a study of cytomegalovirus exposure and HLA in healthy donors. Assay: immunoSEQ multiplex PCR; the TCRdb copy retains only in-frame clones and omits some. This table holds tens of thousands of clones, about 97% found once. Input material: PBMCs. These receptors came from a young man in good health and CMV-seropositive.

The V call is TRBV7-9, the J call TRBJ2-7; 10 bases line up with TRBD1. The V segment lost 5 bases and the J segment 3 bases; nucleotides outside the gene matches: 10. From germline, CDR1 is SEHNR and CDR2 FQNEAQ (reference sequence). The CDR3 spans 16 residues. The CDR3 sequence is CASSGQGQGTFYEQYF. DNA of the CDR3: TGTGCCAGCAGCGGGCAGGGACAGGGGACATTCTACGAGCAGTACTTC.

In DNA form, the CDR3 reads TGTGCCAGTAGTATAGTCGGTTCCCTGAGCACAGATACGCAGTATTTT. Translation gives CASSIVGSLSTDTQYF. The genes are TRBV19 and TRBJ2-3; the D is unclear. CDR3 size: 16 residues. Germline V lookup: CDR1 LNHDA, CDR2 SQIVND (reference sequence). The ends were cut back, 1 base at V and 0 bases at J, with 11 bases in the middle.

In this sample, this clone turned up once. The CDR3 bases are TGTGCCAGCAGTCACCCAGGGTCTGAGCAGTTCTTC. This gives the protein CASSHPGSEQFF. The genes are TRBV9 and TRBJ2-1; a weak D match, TRBD1 (5 bases). The V gene lost 5 bases and the J gene lost 9 bases, with 12 bases spanning the gap. From germline, CDR1 is SGDLS and CDR2 YYNGEE. This CDR3 comprises 12 residues.

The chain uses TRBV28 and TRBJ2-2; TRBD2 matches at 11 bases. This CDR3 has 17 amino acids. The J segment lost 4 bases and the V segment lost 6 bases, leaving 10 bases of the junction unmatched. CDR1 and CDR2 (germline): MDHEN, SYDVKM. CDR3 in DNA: TGTGCCAGCAGCTCCCCCCAGACTAGCGGGACCACCGGGGAGCTGTTTTTT. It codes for CASSSPQTSGTTGELFF. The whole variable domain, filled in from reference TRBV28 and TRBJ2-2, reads DVKVTQSSRYLVKRTGEKVFLECVQDMDHENMFWYRQDPGLGLRLIYFSYDVKMKEKGDIPEGYSVSREKKERFSLILESASTNQTSMYLCASSSPQTSGTTGELFFGEGSRLTVL.

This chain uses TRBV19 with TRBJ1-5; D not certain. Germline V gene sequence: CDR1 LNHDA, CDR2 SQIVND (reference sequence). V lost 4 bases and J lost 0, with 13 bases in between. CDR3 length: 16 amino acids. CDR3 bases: TGTGCCAGTAGTACCCTATCGGGGAATAGCAATCAGCCCCAGCATTTT. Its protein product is CASSTLSGNSNQPQHF.

The CDR3 coding sequence is TGTGCCAGTAACCTAGCGGGAGGAGGGAGTGAGCAGTTCTTC. This codes for CASNLAGGGSEQFF. The rearrangement links TRBV19 to TRBJ2-1; TRBD2 aligns across 11 bases. This CDR3 is built from 14 residues. CDR1 is LNHDA, CDR2 SQIVND, per germline (reference sequence). V was pared by 7 bases and J by 9 bases, with 8 bases of the junction left unmatched.

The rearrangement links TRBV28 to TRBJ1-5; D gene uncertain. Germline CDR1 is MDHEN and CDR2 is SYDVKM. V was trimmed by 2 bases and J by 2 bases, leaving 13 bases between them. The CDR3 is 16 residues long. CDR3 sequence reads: CASSLRRLSGNQPQHF. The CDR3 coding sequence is TGTGCCAGCAGTTTAAGACGCCTAAGCGGCAATCAGCCCCAGCATTTT.

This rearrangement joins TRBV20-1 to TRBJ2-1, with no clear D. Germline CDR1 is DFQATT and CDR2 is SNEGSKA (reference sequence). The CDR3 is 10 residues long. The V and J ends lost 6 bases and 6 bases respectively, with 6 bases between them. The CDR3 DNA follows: TGCAGTGCAGCATTCAATGAGCAGTTCTTC. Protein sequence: CSAAFNEQFF.

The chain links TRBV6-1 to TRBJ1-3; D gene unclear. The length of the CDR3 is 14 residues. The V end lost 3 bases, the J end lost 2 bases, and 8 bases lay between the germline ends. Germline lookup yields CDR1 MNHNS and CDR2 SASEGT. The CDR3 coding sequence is TGTGCCAGCAGTGACAGGTTCCCTGGAAACACCATATATTTT. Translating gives CASSDRFPGNTIYF.

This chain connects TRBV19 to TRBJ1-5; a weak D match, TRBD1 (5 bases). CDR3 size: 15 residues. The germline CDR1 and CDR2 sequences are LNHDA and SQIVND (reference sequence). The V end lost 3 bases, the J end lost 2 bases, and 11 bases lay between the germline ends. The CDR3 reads CASSISSRGNQPQHF. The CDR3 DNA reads TGTGCCAGTAGTATCTCCAGCAGGGGCAATCAGCCCCAGCATTTT.

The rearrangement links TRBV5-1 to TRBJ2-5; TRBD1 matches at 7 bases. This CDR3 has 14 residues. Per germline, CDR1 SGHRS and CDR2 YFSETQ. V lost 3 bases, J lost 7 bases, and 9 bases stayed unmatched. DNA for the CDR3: TGCGCCAGCAGCTCCGGACAGGCCGGGGTGACCCAGTACTTC. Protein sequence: CASSSGQAGVTQYF.

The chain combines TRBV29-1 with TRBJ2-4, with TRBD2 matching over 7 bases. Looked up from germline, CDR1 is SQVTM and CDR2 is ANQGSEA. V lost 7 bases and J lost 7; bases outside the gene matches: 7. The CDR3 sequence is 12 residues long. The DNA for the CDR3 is TGCAGCGGCTTGGGGGGAGGGAACATTCAGTACTTC. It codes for CSGLGGGNIQYF.

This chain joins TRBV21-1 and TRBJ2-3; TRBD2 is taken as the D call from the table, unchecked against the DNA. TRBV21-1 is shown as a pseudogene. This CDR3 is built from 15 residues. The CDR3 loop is CASSKEEGDPRTQYF. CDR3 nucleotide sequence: TGTGCCAGCAGCAAAGAAGAGGGAGATCCGAGGACGCAGTATTTT.